Shown below are 32 T cell receptor beta chains from a single sample sequenced in a study of blood T cell repertoires in COVID-19. Profiled with immunoSEQ multiplex PCR; TCRdb holds only in-frame clones, not every one. Of more than 7,500 clones listed, 75% to 90% were seen once; the top ten hold roughly 7.8%. Sequencing input: peripheral blood. The origin of the receptors is a human donor with active COVID-19. The donor label of this sample is uncertain.

This clone appeared a single time. V usage is TRBV24-1 and J usage is TRBJ2-6; TRBD1 matches at 7 bases. Germline assignment: CDR1 KGHDR and CDR2 SFDVKD. This CDR3 comprises 16 residues. After removal of 4 bases from V and 4 bases from J, the junction contained 6 bases not matched to a gene. CDR3 coding DNA: TGTGCCACCAGTGACCAGGGGGTAGCGGGGGCCAACGTCCTGACTTTC. Its protein is CATSDQGVAGANVLTF.

This chain links TRBV6-2 or TRBV6-3 with TRBJ2-3, with 11 bases fitting TRBD2. With 4 bases clipped from V and 4 bases from J, the junction kept 13 bases outside the gene matches. The CDR3 totals 18 residues. The germline V gene encodes CDR1 MNHEY and CDR2 SVGEGT. Here the CDR3 DNA reads TGTGCCAGCAGTTCCATTCAGACTAGCGGGAAGGACGCAGATACGCAGTATTTT. Protein: CASSSIQTSGKDADTQYF.

This clone was detected only once. The chain is built from TRBV3-1 (or the pseudogene TRBV3-2) and TRBJ2-5; 14 bases line up with TRBD2. Germline assignment: CDR1 LGHDT and CDR2 YNNKEL (reference sequence). V lost 1 base, J lost 1 base, and 5 bases stayed unmatched. The CDR3 consists of 18 residues. The CDR3 bases are TGTGCCAGCAGCCAAGGGACTAGCGGGGGGATCACCCAAGAGACCCAGTACTTC. This gives the protein CASSQGTSGGITQETQYF.

V is TRBV18 and J is TRBJ1-4; no reliable D call. This CDR3 region has 15 residues. CDR1 is KGHSH, CDR2 LQKENI, per germline. Trimming pared 3 bases from V and 1 base from J, leaving 9 bases between. CDR3 sequence: CASSPNRRTNEKLFF. The CDR3 nucleotides are TGTGCCAGCTCACCGAACAGAAGAACTAATGAAAAACTGTTTTTT.

V is TRBV5-5 and J is TRBJ2-7; D remains unclear. The CDR3 extends over 13 amino acids. V shed 1 base and J shed 7 bases, with 12 bases lying between them. Germline values: CDR1 SGHKS, CDR2 YYEKEE (reference sequence). This CDR3 reads CASSLNYLREQYV. The CDR3 region has the DNA TGTGCCAGCAGCTTGAACTACCTCCGGGAGCAGTACGTC.

This clone appeared once. The chain employs TRBV4-1 and TRBJ2-3, with a weak D call TRBD1 (5 bases). The V and J ends lost 0 bases and 8 bases respectively, with 21 bases between them. The germline V gene has CDR1 MGHRA and CDR2 YSYEKL. This CDR3 spans 17 amino acids. The CDR3 spells CASSQEMSGGAGGTQYF. The DNA for the CDR3 is TGCGCCAGCAGCCAAGAAATGTCCGGTGGGGCCGGCGGTACGCAGTATTTT.

The chain is built from TRBV18 and TRBJ2-7; 7 bases line up with TRBD1. Trimming took 0 bases from V and 3 from J; bases not matched to a gene: 5. Germline CDR1 reads KGHSH; CDR2 reads LQKENI. This CDR3 contains 15 residues. The CDR3 sequence: CASSPPGTANYEQYF. In DNA form, the CDR3 reads TGTGCCAGCTCACCACCCGGGACAGCGAACTACGAGCAGTACTTC.

CDR3 bases: TGTGCCAGCACTAACGACAGGGAAGATTCACCCCTCCACTTT. Translating it yields CASTNDREDSPLHF. The V and J genes are TRBV28 and TRBJ1-6, with 7 bases matching TRBD1. Germline CDR1 and CDR2: MDHEN and SYDVKM. The V and J ends lost 7 bases and 8 bases, in that order; junction bases with no gene match: 8. The CDR3 has 14 residues.

Only a few counts were recorded for this clone. This sequence joins TRBV27 and TRBJ2-7, with a tentative D call TRBD2 (6 bases). This CDR3 contains 13 residues. V shed 7 bases and J shed 2 bases, with 12 bases lying between them. Germline loops: CDR1 MNHEY, CDR2 SMNVEV (reference sequence). In DNA, the CDR3 is TGTGCCAGCACGCAACGGGGGACCTACGAGCAGTACTTC. As protein: CASTQRGTYEQYF.

This rearrangement joins TRBV7-2 to TRBJ2-7; 10 bases are shared with TRBD2. With 4 bases clipped from V and 6 bases from J, the junction kept 15 bases outside the gene matches. This CDR3 is built from 17 residues. CDR1 is SGHTA and CDR2 is FQGNSA in the germline V gene. The CDR3 region is CASSYGRIGTSVGEQYF. The DNA for the CDR3 is TGTGCCAGCAGCTACGGGAGAATCGGGACTAGCGTTGGCGAGCAGTACTTC.

The rearrangement uses TRBV3-1 (or the pseudogene TRBV3-2) and TRBJ2-7, with 15 bases identical to TRBD2. The CDR3 is made up of 18 amino acids. The germline CDR1 and CDR2 sequences are LGHDT and YNNKEL (reference sequence). J gave up 4 bases and V 5 bases, and 12 bases lay outside the gene matches. CDR3 amino acids: CASSGHHWTSGGDYEQYF. DNA of the CDR3: TGTGCCAGCAGCGGTCACCACTGGACTAGCGGGGGGGATTACGAGCAGTACTTC.

The rearrangement joins TRBV27 to TRBJ2-1; 8 bases are shared with TRBD2. Trimming cost V 6 bases and J 3 bases; bases outside gene matches: 7. Germline CDR1 and CDR2: MNHEY and SMNVEV (reference sequence). The CDR3 contains 15 residues. CDR3 residues: CASRKLAEGYNEQFF. The CDR3 DNA sequence: TGTGCCAGCAGAAAACTAGCGGAGGGCTACAATGAGCAGTTCTTC.

V and J are TRBV10-3 and TRBJ1-3; D is unresolved. The CDR3 is 12 amino acids. The V gene's germline CDR1 is ENHRY and CDR2 SYGVKD. V dropped 8 bases and J dropped 4 bases, with 9 bases sitting between them. CDR3 protein: CAIRLQGNTIYF. CDR3 bases: TGTGCCATCCGGTTACAGGGAAACACCATATATTTT.

In its sample, this clone was seen once. The V gene is TRBV9, the J gene TRBJ1-1; tentative D call: TRBD1 (5 bases). V lost 0 bases and J 1 base, leaving 10 bases between the germline ends. Germline assignment: CDR1 SGDLS and CDR2 YYNGEE. The CDR3 runs 15 residues. The DNA of the CDR3 is TGTGCCAGCAGCGTAGACGGCGGGGGGAACACTGAAGCTTTCTTT. Its translation is CASSVDGGGNTEAFF. The full variable domain, completed using reference TRBV9 and TRBJ1-1, is DSGVTQTPKHLITATGQRVTLRCSPRSGDLSVYWYQQSLDQGLQFLIQYYNGEERAKGNILERFSAQQFPDLHSELNLSSLELGDSALYFCASSVDGGGNTEAFFGQGTRLTVV.

CDR3 nucleotide sequence: TGTGCCAGCAGCCCAACTAGCGGGGGGGCAACAGATACGCAGTATTTT. It codes for CASSPTSGGATDTQYF. This sequence joins TRBV9 and TRBJ2-3, with 13 positions matching TRBD2. The CDR3 is made up of 16 amino acids. Per germline, CDR1 SGDLS and CDR2 YYNGEE. The junction had 5 bases not matched to a gene; V was cut back by 4 bases and J by 3 bases.

V gene TRBV19 combines with J gene TRBJ1-4; no reliable D call. V shed 3 bases and J shed 0 bases, with 8 bases lying between them. Germline V lookup: CDR1 LNHDA, CDR2 SQIVND (reference sequence). This CDR3 is 15 amino acids long. The CDR3 sequence: CASSIGIATNEKLFF. CDR3 DNA sequence: TGTGCCAGTAGTATCGGGATCGCAACTAATGAAAAACTGTTTTTT. Full variable domain (outside the CDR3, taken from reference TRBV19 and TRBJ1-4): DGGITQSPKYLFRKEGQNVTLSCEQNLNHDAMYWYRQDPGQGLRLIYYSQIVNDFQKGDIAEGYSVSREKKESFPLTVTSAQKNPTAFYLCASSIGIATNEKLFFGSGTQLSVL.

This chain connects TRBV7-9 to TRBJ2-5; D remains ambiguous. Germline CDR1 reads SEHNR; CDR2 reads FQNEAQ (reference sequence). There are 16 residues in the CDR3. V shed 1 base and J shed 1 base, with 13 bases lying between them. CDR3: CASSLGSWVAQETQYF. CDR3 DNA sequence: TGTGCCAGCAGCTTAGGGAGCTGGGTAGCCCAAGAGACCCAGTACTTC.

The gene calls are TRBV7-3 and TRBJ2-1, with D unresolved. The V gene's germline CDR1 is SGHTA and CDR2 FQGTGA. The CDR3 spans 13 residues. Trimming stripped 0 bases from V and 5 bases from J, with 5 bases between. The CDR3 reads CASSLTGNNEQFF. The CDR3 DNA is TGTGCCAGCAGCTTAACTGGCAACAATGAGCAGTTCTTC.

The chain couples TRBV27 to TRBJ2-3; D might be TRBD2 (6 bases). CDR3 length: 15 residues. Germline assignment: CDR1 MNHEY and CDR2 SMNVEV (reference sequence). The ends were cut back, 0 bases at V and 2 bases at J, with 9 bases in the middle. CDR3 in DNA: TGTGCCAGCAGTTTATCGGCGGGGACCACAGATACGCAGTATTTT. Its translation is CASSLSAGTTDTQYF.

This clone was seen a handful of times. V usage is TRBV11-2 and J usage is TRBJ2-2; 11 bases match TRBD1. Germline CDR1 is SGHAT and CDR2 is FQNNGV. The CDR3 extends over 16 amino acids. J was trimmed by 5 bases and V by 5 bases; bases with no gene match: 7. CDR3 protein: CASSPRTGGATGELFF. The CDR3 bases are TGTGCCAGCAGCCCACGGACAGGGGGCGCAACCGGGGAGCTGTTTTTT.

The chain is built from TRBV11-2 and TRBJ1-6, with TRBD1 matching 10 bases. CDR1 is SGHAT and CDR2 is FQNNGV in the germline V gene. Germline trimming cut 5 bases from V and 10 bases from J; bases unmatched to any gene: 8. The CDR3 totals 15 residues. This CDR3 reads CASSVTGTGVSPLHF. CDR3 DNA sequence: TGTGCCAGCAGCGTAACCGGGACAGGGGTATCACCCCTCCACTTT. The complete variable domain, with remaining parts taken from reference TRBV11-2 and TRBJ1-6, reads EAGVAQSPRYKIIEKRQSVAFWCNPISGHATLYWYQQILGQGPKLLIQFQNNGVVDDSQLPKDRFSAERLKGVDSTLKIQPAKLEDSAVYLCASSVTGTGVSPLHFGNGTRLTVT.

The chain recombines TRBV19 with TRBJ2-3, with 11 bases fitting TRBD1. The junction had 0 bases not matched to a gene; V was cut back by 3 bases and J by 4 bases. From germline, CDR1 is LNHDA and CDR2 SQIVND (reference sequence). The CDR3 loop spans 14 amino acids. In nucleotides, the CDR3 is TGTGCCAGTAGTATGGGACAGGGGGCAGATACGCAGTATTTT. Translation gives CASSMGQGADTQYF.

The chain joins TRBV7-8 to TRBJ2-1; the match to TRBD2 covers 12 bases. CDR3 length equals 15 residues. The V gene end was trimmed by 5 bases and the J gene end by 7 bases; junction bases not matched to a gene: 6. Germline CDR1 SGHVS, CDR2 FQNEAQ. CDR3 sequence (DNA): TGTGCCAGCAGCCAACTAGCGGGAGGAGCAAATGAGCAGTTCTTC. This sequence encodes CASSQLAGGANEQFF.

The rearrangement links TRBV10-3 to TRBJ1-1, with unresolved D. This CDR3 is 12 amino acids long. CDR1 is ENHRY, CDR2 SYGVKD, per germline. V lost 4 bases and J 7 bases, leaving 10 bases between the germline ends. This CDR3 is CAISGAGSEAFF. CDR3 nucleotides: TGTGCCATCAGTGGTGCGGGAAGTGAAGCTTTCTTT.

This sequence joins TRBV9 and TRBJ2-2; maybe TRBD1 (6 bases). Germline assignment: CDR1 SGDLS and CDR2 YYNGEE. Trimming took off 0 bases at V and 5 bases at J, with 8 bases between the two ends. This CDR3 is built from 14 residues. The DNA for the CDR3 is TGTGCCAGCAGCGTAGGAGGGGGAACCGGGGAGCTGTTTTTT. Its protein product is CASSVGGGTGELFF.

V usage is TRBV4-2 and J usage is TRBJ2-2; TRBD2 matches at 13 bases. CDR3 length equals 16 residues. Losses at the gene ends were 4 bases for V and 5 bases for J; bases not matched to a gene: 4. Looked up from germline, CDR1 is LGHNA and CDR2 is YNFKEQ. The CDR3 loop reads CASSPGLAGKTGELFF. DNA for the CDR3: TGTGCCAGCAGCCCGGGACTAGCGGGGAAAACCGGGGAGCTGTTTTTT.

V usage is TRBV6-6 and J usage is TRBJ2-3; perhaps TRBD1 as D (5 bases). Germline V gives CDR1 MNHNY, CDR2 SVGAGI (reference sequence). The CDR3 is made up of 15 amino acids. The ends were cut back, 2 bases at V and 3 bases at J, with 12 bases in the middle. CDR3 sequence (DNA): TGTGCCAGCAGTTACCTCGGGCAGGGTACAGATACGCAGTATTTT. The encoded protein is CASSYLGQGTDTQYF.

This clone was seen only once. V gene TRBV11-1 combines with J gene TRBJ2-7; D call uncertain. Trimming took off 1 base at V and 3 bases at J, with 10 bases between the two ends. The germline V gene has CDR1 SGHAT and CDR2 FQDESV (reference sequence). CDR3 length: 14 amino acids. The CDR3 spells CASSLVFGGYEQYF. The CDR3, as DNA: TGTGCCAGCAGCTTAGTTTTCGGCGGCTACGAGCAGTACTTC.

This chain connects TRBV6-4 to TRBJ2-1, with 9 nucleotides matching TRBD2. This CDR3 has 13 amino acids. The germline V gene encodes CDR1 MRHNA and CDR2 SNTAGT. Trimming removed 4 bases from V and 5 bases from J; junction bases left unmatched: 0. The CDR3 sequence is CASSGTSDNEQFF. The CDR3, as DNA: TGTGCCAGCAGTGGGACTAGCGACAATGAGCAGTTCTTC.

This rearrangement joins TRBV7-9 to TRBJ1-1; D unclear. V lost 0 bases to trimming and J lost 1 base, with 15 bases between them. CDR1 and CDR2 from the germline V gene are SEHNR and FQNEAQ (reference sequence). The CDR3 sequence is 17 residues long. CDR3 DNA: TGTGCCAGCAGCTTAGCTTTACGGGTGCGGGAGAACACTGAAGCTTTCTTT. The encoded protein is CASSLALRVRENTEAFF.

The genes are TRBV4-3 and TRBJ1-1; possible D gene TRBD1, 5 bases. CDR1 and CDR2 from the germline V gene are LGHNA and YSLEER. The CDR3 runs 15 residues. Trimming cost V 0 bases and J 1 base, with 9 bases left between them. CDR3 sequence: CASSQDDRANTEAFF. The CDR3 nucleotides read TGCGCCAGCAGCCAAGACGACAGAGCGAACACTGAAGCTTTCTTT.

The chain employs TRBV9 and TRBJ1-2; D possibly corresponds to TRBD1 (5 bases). Germline V gives CDR1 SGDLS, CDR2 YYNGEE. The CDR3 runs to 13 residues. Between the trimmed V and J ends, which lost 2 bases and 8 bases, there was a span of 13 bases. DNA for the CDR3: TGTGCCAGCAGCGTGGGGGGGACTGTGGGCTACACCTTC. Amino acids: CASSVGGTVGYTF.